This TCR beta chain appears in the sequencing data of a study of T cells in Graves' hyperthyroidism and ophthalmopathy. Points from the study as a whole: Model-based prediction identified ophthalmopathy a median 6.5 months prior to its onset. Ophthalmopathy was distinguished from stable hyperthyroidism by 13 V-J signatures.

Each patient was aged 18 to 65 and had newly diagnosed hyperthyroidism of under 2 months' duration. It was RNA transcripts that yielded the amplified TCR beta CDR3 regions. First-round RT-PCR targeting the TCR CDR3 was performed with the HTBI primer set. In TCRdb, the multiplex PCR reads were re-called with MiXCR into one record per CDR3 protein. Among approximately 370,000 distinct CDR3 sequences listed, 14% to 15% were seen once. The CDR3 has 15 residues. Germline-derived CDR1 and CDR2 are SGHTA and FQGNSA. V was cut by 5 bases and J by 6 bases, with 17 bases left in between. This clonotype was seen many times. Its antigen is unknown.

The sequence derives from a woman aged 25 to 39 with Graves' hyperthyroidism. Sequenced sample: blood. The V and J genes are TRBV7-2 and TRBJ1-5; maybe TRBD1 (5 bases). DNA of the CDR3: TGTGCCAGCAGCGTGTTGGGGGGGGGAGGTCAGCCCCAGCATTTT. Encoded protein: CASSVLGGGGQPQHF.